The 25 T cell receptor beta chains listed next were all sequenced from one sample in a study of shared clonotypes between healthy human individuals. Method: immunoSEQ multiplex PCR; TCRdb's copy keeps in-frame clones and lacks some. This sample carries more than 2 million clones, about 95% of them seen once, and the ten largest clones take 0.13%. The sequencing input was naive CD4+ T cells sorted from blood. This sample's subset: CD45RA+ positively selected. Receptors were obtained from a man between 18 and 35 years old in good health.

The gene calls are TRBV5-1 and TRBJ1-4; weak D call: TRBD1 (6 bases). The V end was cut by 0 bases, the J end by 7 bases, with 13 bases between. The germline V gene encodes CDR1 SGHRS and CDR2 YFSETQ. The CDR3 has 15 residues. CDR3 protein: CASSLATGLGEKLFF. In DNA form, the CDR3 reads TGCGCCAGCAGCTTGGCCACAGGGTTGGGTGAAAAACTGTTTTTT.

On this clone: The sample has other DNA sequences that encode this CDR3 too. V gene TRBV30 combines with J gene TRBJ1-5; D remains ambiguous. Deletions cut 2 bases from V and 3 bases from J, with 8 bases between. Germline CDR1 GTSNPN, CDR2 SVGIG (reference sequence). The CDR3 has 13 residues. CDR3 sequence: CAWSRGFNQPQHF. In nucleotides, the CDR3 is TGTGCCTGGAGTAGAGGGTTCAATCAGCCCCAGCATTTT.

The chain combines TRBV11-1 with TRBJ2-2; 7 bases are shared with TRBD1. The ends lost 5 bases at V and 1 base at J; junction bases unmatched: 1. This CDR3 region has 14 residues. The germline gives CDR1 SGHAT, CDR2 FQDESV (reference sequence). In DNA, the CDR3 is TGTGCCAGCAGCGGGACAGTGAACACCGGGGAGCTGTTTTTT. Residues: CASSGTVNTGELFF.

The gene calls are TRBV25-1 and TRBJ1-3; TRBD1 aligns across 7 bases. CDR3 size: 15 residues. The V gene's germline CDR1 is MGHDK and CDR2 SYGVNS. With 5 bases clipped from V and 2 bases from J, the junction kept 6 bases outside the gene matches. The CDR3 reads CASSPRTGTGNTIYF. As DNA, the CDR3 is TGTGCCAGCAGTCCGCGGACAGGAACTGGAAACACCATATATTTT.

As to this clone: Other DNA sequences from this sample encode an identical CDR3 as well. The chain carries TRBV5-1 and TRBJ2-5; 9 bases agree with TRBD1. In germline, CDR1 is SGHRS, CDR2 YFSETQ. V shed 4 bases and J 3 bases; nucleotides not matched to a gene: 4. The CDR3 has 14 amino acids. DNA for the CDR3: TGCGCCAGCAGCCTGGGACAGGGAGAAGAGACCCAGTACTTC. It codes for CASSLGQGEETQYF.

This clone was detected only once. CDR3 bases: TGTGCCAGCAGTTCCCAGGGACCCGTGGAGGAGCAGTACTTC. This encodes CASSSQGPVEEQYF. The J gene is TRBJ2-7, the V gene TRBV6-6; D may correspond to TRBD1 or TRBD2 (5 bases each). With 4 bases removed from V and 7 bases from J, the gap between germline ends came to 17 bases. The germline CDR1 and CDR2 sequences are MNHNY and SVGAGI (reference sequence). This CDR3 region has 14 residues.

The gene calls are TRBV4-3 and TRBJ2-7; 11 bases are a match to TRBD2. This CDR3 spans 16 amino acids. V was pared by 2 bases and J by 4 bases, with 7 bases of the junction left unmatched. Germline CDR1 and CDR2: LGHNA and YSLEER. The DNA of the CDR3 is TGCGCCAGCAGCCAATACACTAGCGGGAGAGGGTACGAGCAGTACTTC. This sequence encodes CASSQYTSGRGYEQYF.

The CDR3 DNA reads TGTGCCAGCAGTGCCCAGGGCTCGGGCGGGGAGCTGTTTTTT. It codes for CASSAQGSGGELFF. The chain links TRBV6-1 to TRBJ2-2, with D maybe TRBD1 (5 bases). CDR1 and CDR2 (germline): MNHNS, SASEGT. This CDR3 contains 14 residues. V lost 4 bases and J 7 bases, leaving 13 bases between the germline ends.

This clone has only a few counts. This same CDR3 is encoded by further DNA sequences in the sample. J is TRBJ1-2 and V is TRBV7-2; the match to TRBD1 covers 8 bases. The J segment lost 4 bases and the V segment lost 5 bases, leaving 3 bases of the junction unmatched. Germline CDR1 reads SGHTA; CDR2 reads FQGNSA. The CDR3 has 13 residues. The CDR3 loop is CASSLGQGYGYTF. CDR3 in DNA: TGTGCCAGCAGCCTCGGACAGGGCTATGGCTACACCTTC.

This clone was detected only once. This sequence joins TRBV5-1 and TRBJ2-6; D gene ambiguous. This CDR3 has 14 residues. V lost 7 bases and J lost 1, with 9 bases in between. Germline CDR1 SGHRS, CDR2 YFSETQ. CDR3 amino acids: CASQVGSGANVLTF. The CDR3 DNA reads as TGCGCCAGCCAAGTAGGGTCTGGGGCCAACGTCCTGACTTTC.

In DNA form, the CDR3 reads TGTGCCAGCAGCTTAGGAGGCGGCGGGGGCTACAATGAGCAGTTCTTC. Translating gives CASSLGGGGGYNEQFF. The rearrangement links TRBV7-6 to TRBJ2-1; 7 positions match TRBD2. Per the germline V gene, CDR1 is SGHVS and CDR2 is FNYEAQ. This CDR3 is 16 amino acids long. Trimming cost V 1 base and J 3 bases; bases outside gene matches: 6.

This sequence joins TRBV7-9 and TRBJ1-4; 7 nucleotides agree with TRBD1. The CDR3 is made up of 14 amino acids. Trimming at V came to 2 bases and at J to 6 bases, leaving 3 bases not matched to a gene. CDR1 is SEHNR and CDR2 is FQNEAQ in the germline V gene (reference sequence). The CDR3 sequence: CASSLRQGDEKLFF. The CDR3 DNA is TGTGCCAGCAGCTTACGACAGGGTGATGAAAAACTGTTTTTT.

V and J are TRBV6-5 and TRBJ2-6; D gene ambiguous. Trimming left V 10 bases short and J 0 bases short, with 13 bases between. Germline V CDR1 and CDR2: MNHEY, SVGAGI. The length of the CDR3 is 15 residues. The CDR3 bases are TGTGCCACTGGGCGGCTCTCCTCTGGGGCCAACGTCCTGACTTTC. Protein sequence: CATGRLSSGANVLTF.

The chain recombines TRBV6-6 with TRBJ2-7; D call uncertain. Trimming pared 5 bases from V and 4 bases from J, leaving 15 bases between. CDR1 MNHNY and CDR2 SVGAGI come from the germline V gene (reference sequence). CDR3 size: 14 residues. This CDR3 is CASSQDRTRYEQYF. CDR3 coding DNA: TGTGCCAGCAGTCAAGACCGGACCCGATACGAGCAGTACTTC.

The chain carries TRBV28 and TRBJ1-2; 8 bases fit TRBD1. Germline trimming cut 5 bases from V and 2 bases from J; bases unmatched to any gene: 4. The germline gives CDR1 MDHEN, CDR2 SYDVKM. The CDR3 runs 14 residues. Here the CDR3 DNA reads TGTGCCAGCAGTGAGACAGGGGCAAACTATGGCTACACCTTC. Its translation is CASSETGANYGYTF.

In the case of this clone: The sample has other DNA sequences that encode this CDR3 too. The rearrangement links TRBV29-1 to TRBJ1-3, with no clear D. In germline, CDR1 is SQVTM, CDR2 ANQGSEA. The CDR3 extends over 12 amino acids. V was pared by 0 bases and J by 3 bases, with 3 bases between. CDR3 bases: TGCAGCGTTGAAGAGGGTGGAAACACCATATATTTT. Its translation: CSVEEGGNTIYF. Variable domain in full (rest from reference TRBV29-1 and TRBJ1-3): SAVISQKPSRDICQRGTSLTIQCQVDSQVTMMFWYRQQPGQSLTLIATANQGSEATYESGFVIDKFPISRPNLTFSTLTVSNMSPEDSSIYLCSVEEGGNTIYFGEGSWLTVV.

The chain couples TRBV28 to TRBJ2-1; D is perhaps TRBD1 (5 bases). Trimming removed 5 bases at V and 6 bases at J, with 17 bases between. CDR3 length: 15 amino acids. CDR1 is MDHEN and CDR2 is SYDVKM in the germline V gene. CDR3 in amino acids: CASSPPRPGRNEQFF. The DNA for the CDR3 is TGTGCCAGCAGTCCCCCCCGCCCAGGGCGCAATGAGCAGTTCTTC. The variable domain in full, completed from reference TRBV28 and TRBJ2-1, reads DVKVTQSSRYLVKRTGEKVFLECVQDMDHENMFWYRQDPGLGLRLIYFSYDVKMKEKGDIPEGYSVSREKKERFSLILESASTNQTSMYLCASSPPRPGRNEQFFGPGTRLTVL.

V and J are TRBV30 and TRBJ1-6, with D uncertain. Trimming removed 0 bases from V and 5 bases from J, with 14 bases in between. Germline V gives CDR1 GTSNPN, CDR2 SVGIG (reference sequence). This CDR3 spans 16 amino acids. The CDR3 here is CAWSVPGEADNSPLHF. CDR3 in DNA: TGTGCCTGGAGTGTCCCCGGGGAGGCGGATAATTCACCCCTCCACTTT.

With respect to this clone: Other nucleotide sequences from this sample produce the same CDR3. The chain employs TRBV5-6 and TRBJ1-5; D gene unclear. Germline assignment: CDR1 SGHDT and CDR2 YYEEEE. The CDR3 has 15 residues. V lost 0 bases, J lost 2 bases, and 9 bases lay in between. The CDR3 loop is CASSLGRVGNQPQHF. DNA for the CDR3: TGTGCCAGCAGCTTGGGGAGGGTTGGCAATCAGCCCCAGCATTTT.

V is TRBV7-9 and J is TRBJ1-6, with 10 bases fitting TRBD1. J lost 9 bases, V lost 7 bases, and 6 bases had no gene match. Germline CDR1 and CDR2: SEHNR and FQNEAQ (reference sequence). CDR3 length equals 14 residues. CDR3 in DNA: TGTGCCAGCATTACCGGGACAGGGGTTTCACCCCTCCACTTT. It codes for CASITGTGVSPLHF.

The CDR3: CASSSTRGVRNQPQHF. CDR3 bases: TGTGCCAGCAGCTCCACGAGGGGGGTCCGCAATCAGCCCCAGCATTTT. The chain has TRBV5-8 and TRBJ1-5, with a possible D match to TRBD1 (6 bases). CDR1 is SGHTS and CDR2 is YDEGEE in the germline V gene. Trimming shortened V by 3 bases and J by 2 bases, and 15 bases separated the two germline ends. The CDR3 totals 16 residues.

This sequence joins TRBV6-1 and TRBJ1-5; D gene uncertain. This CDR3 contains 14 residues. Germline assignment: CDR1 MNHNS and CDR2 SASEGT. Trimming took 2 bases from V and 3 from J, leaving 8 bases between them. The CDR3 DNA sequence: TGTGCCAGCAGTGAAAACAGCCACAATCAGCCCCAGCATTTT. Translation: CASSENSHNQPQHF.

The chain carries TRBV27 and TRBJ2-3, with 7 bases that match TRBD2. CDR1 is MNHEY, CDR2 SMNVEV, per germline (reference sequence). The V segment lost 0 bases and the J segment 3 bases; nucleotides outside the gene matches: 3. This CDR3 has 15 residues. The CDR3, as DNA: TGTGCCAGCAGTTTATCGGGACTACCGACAGATACGCAGTATTTT. Protein sequence: CASSLSGLPTDTQYF.

V usage is TRBV7-2 and J usage is TRBJ1-5; perhaps TRBD1 as D (6 bases). CDR3 length: 16 amino acids. V was pared by 4 bases and J by 4 bases, with 17 bases between. Germline-derived CDR1 and CDR2 are SGHTA and FQGNSA. The CDR3: CASSSPQGSGNQPQHF. The CDR3 DNA sequence: TGTGCCAGCAGCTCCCCCCAGGGGAGTGGGAATCAGCCCCAGCATTTT.

The V gene is TRBV5-1, the J gene TRBJ2-7, with 9 bases lining up with TRBD1. J was trimmed by 5 bases and V by 4 bases; bases with no gene match: 10. CDR3 size: 15 residues. Per the germline V gene, CDR1 is SGHRS and CDR2 is YFSETQ. CDR3 loop: CASSATGQGPHEQYF. The CDR3 DNA follows: TGCGCCAGCAGCGCGACGGGACAGGGTCCCCACGAGCAGTACTTC.